The entry that follows covers one T cell receptor (beta chain) sequence. Its antigen is unknown. These data are taken from a study of cytomegalovirus exposure and HLA in healthy donors. Study-level results: Accurate prediction of HLA-A and HLA-B alleles (for most subjects) was reportedly achieved from TCR beta sequences.

The CDR3 is made up of 14 amino acids. The V gene's germline CDR1 is KGHSH and CDR2 LQKENI. Trimming cost V 4 bases and J 7 bases, with 16 bases left between them. PCR amplification relied on 60 Vbeta primers (plus 13 Jbeta primers). Profiled with immunoSEQ multiplex PCR; TCRdb holds only in-frame clones, not every one. The sample has some 98,000 clones, approximately 78% seen once. This chain links TRBV18 with TRBJ1-1, with D perhaps TRBD1 (6 bases). The sequence was collected from a man aged 40-49 years in good health and CMV-seronegative. Sequencing was performed on PBMCs. The CDR3 is CASSLSGRGREAFF. CDR3 sequence (DNA): TGTGCCAGCTCACTATCCGGCAGGGGCCGTGAAGCTTTCTTT.